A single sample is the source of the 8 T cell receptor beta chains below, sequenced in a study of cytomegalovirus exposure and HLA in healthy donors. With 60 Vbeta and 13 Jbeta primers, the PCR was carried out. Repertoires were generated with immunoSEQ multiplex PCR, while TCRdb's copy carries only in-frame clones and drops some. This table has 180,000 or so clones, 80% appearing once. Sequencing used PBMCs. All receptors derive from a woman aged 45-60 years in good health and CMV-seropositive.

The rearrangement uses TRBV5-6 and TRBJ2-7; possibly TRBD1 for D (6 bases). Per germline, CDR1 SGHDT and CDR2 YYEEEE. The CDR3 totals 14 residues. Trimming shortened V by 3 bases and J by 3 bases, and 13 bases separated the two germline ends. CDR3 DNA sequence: TGTGCCAGCAGCTACCGGACAGAATACTACGAGCAGTACTTC. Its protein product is CASSYRTEYYEQYF.

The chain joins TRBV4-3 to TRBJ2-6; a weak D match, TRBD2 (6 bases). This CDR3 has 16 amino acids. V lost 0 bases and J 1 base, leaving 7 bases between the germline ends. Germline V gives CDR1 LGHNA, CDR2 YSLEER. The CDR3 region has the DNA TGCGCCAGCAGCCAAGAGGAGGGGTCTGGGGCCAACGTCCTGACTTTC. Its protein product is CASSQEEGSGANVLTF.

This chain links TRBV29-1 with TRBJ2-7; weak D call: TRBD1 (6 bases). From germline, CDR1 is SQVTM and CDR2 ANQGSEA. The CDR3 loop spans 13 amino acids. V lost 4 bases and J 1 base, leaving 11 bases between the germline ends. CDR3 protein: CSVGVTGSYEQYF. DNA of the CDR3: TGCAGCGTTGGCGTCACAGGGTCCTACGAGCAGTACTTC.

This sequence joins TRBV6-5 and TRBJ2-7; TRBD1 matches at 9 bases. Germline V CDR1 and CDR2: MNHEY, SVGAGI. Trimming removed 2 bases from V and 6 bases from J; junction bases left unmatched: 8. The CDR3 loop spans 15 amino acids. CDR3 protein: CASSYQGQGLSEQYF. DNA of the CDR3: TGTGCCAGCAGTTACCAAGGACAGGGGTTGAGCGAGCAGTACTTC.

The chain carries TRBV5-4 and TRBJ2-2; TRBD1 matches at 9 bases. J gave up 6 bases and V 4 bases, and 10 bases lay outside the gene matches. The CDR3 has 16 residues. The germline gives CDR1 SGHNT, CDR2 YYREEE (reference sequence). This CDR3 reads CASSQDRGLIAGELFF. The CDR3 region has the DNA TGTGCCAGCAGCCAGGACAGGGGATTAATTGCCGGGGAGCTGTTTTTT.

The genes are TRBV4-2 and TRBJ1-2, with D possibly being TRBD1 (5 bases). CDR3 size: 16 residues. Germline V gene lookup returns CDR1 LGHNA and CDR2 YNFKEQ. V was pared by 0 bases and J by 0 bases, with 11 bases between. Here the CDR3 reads CASSQEVQAANYGYTF. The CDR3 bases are TGTGCCAGCAGCCAAGAAGTACAGGCAGCTAACTATGGCTACACCTTC.

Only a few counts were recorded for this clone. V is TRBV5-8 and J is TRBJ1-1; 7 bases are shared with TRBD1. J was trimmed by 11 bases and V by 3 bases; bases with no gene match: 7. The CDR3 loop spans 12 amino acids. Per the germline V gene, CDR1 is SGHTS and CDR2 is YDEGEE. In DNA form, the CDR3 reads TGTGCCAGCAGCTCCGTCGGACAGGCCGCTTTCTTT. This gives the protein CASSSVGQAAFF.

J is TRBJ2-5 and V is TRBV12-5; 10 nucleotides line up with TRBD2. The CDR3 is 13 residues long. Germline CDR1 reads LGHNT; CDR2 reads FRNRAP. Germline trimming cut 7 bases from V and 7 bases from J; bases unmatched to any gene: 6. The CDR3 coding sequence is TGTGCTAGTGAACCGAGCGGGGGGGGGACCCAGTACTTC. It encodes CASEPSGGGTQYF. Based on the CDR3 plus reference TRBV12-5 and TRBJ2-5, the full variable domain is DARVTQTPRHKVTEMGQEVTMRCQPILGHNTVFWYRQTMMQGLELLAYFRNRAPLDDSGMPKDRFSAEMPDATLATLKIQPSEPRDSAVYFCASEPSGGGTQYFGPGTRLLVL.